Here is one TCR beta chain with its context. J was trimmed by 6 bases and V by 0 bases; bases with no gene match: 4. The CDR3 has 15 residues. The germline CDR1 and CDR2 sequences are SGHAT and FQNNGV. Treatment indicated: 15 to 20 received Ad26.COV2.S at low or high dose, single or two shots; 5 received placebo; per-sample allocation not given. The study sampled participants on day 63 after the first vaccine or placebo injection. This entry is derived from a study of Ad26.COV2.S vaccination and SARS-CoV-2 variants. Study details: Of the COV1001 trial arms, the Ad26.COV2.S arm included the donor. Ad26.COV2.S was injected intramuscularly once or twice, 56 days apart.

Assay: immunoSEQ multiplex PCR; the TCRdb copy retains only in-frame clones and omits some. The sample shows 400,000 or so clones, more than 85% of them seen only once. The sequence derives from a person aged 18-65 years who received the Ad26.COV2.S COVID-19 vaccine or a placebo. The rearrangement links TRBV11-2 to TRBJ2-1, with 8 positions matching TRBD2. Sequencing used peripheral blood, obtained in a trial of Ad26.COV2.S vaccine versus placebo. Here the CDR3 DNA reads TGTGCCAGCAGCTTAGAGAGCGGGGGCCGCAATGAGCAGTTCTTC. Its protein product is CASSLESGGRNEQFF. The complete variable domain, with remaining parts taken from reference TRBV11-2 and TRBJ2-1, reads EAGVAQSPRYKIIEKRQSVAFWCNPISGHATLYWYQQILGQGPKLLIQFQNNGVVDDSQLPKDRFSAERLKGVDSTLKIQPAKLEDSAVYLCASSLESGGRNEQFFGPGTRLTVL.